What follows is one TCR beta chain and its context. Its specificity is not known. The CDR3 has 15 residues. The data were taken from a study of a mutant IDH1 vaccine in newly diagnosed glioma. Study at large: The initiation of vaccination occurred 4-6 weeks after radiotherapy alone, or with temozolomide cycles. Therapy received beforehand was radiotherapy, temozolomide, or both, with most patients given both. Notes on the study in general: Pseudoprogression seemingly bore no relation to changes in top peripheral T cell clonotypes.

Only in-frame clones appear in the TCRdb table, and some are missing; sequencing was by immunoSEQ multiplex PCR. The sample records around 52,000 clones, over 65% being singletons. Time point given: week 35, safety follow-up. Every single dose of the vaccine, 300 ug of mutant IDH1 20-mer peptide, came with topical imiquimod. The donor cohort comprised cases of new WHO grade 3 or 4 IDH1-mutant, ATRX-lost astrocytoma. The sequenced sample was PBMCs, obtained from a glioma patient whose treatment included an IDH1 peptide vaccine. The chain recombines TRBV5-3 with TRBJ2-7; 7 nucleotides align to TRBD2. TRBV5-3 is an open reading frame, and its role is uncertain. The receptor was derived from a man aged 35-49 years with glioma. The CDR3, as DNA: TGTGCCAGCAGCTTAGGCGGGGAGGGCTCCTACGAGCAGTACGTC. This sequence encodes CASSLGGEGSYEQYV.